Described below is a single TCR beta chain sequence and its context. Only CD45RO-negative cells positively selected for CCR7 counted as naive CD8 cells, so terminally differentiated effector memory CD45RA+ cells were excluded. Some clones are missing from TCRdb's copy, which holds only in-frame ones; the method was immunoSEQ multiplex PCR. There are about 2 million clones in the sample; about 95% occur only once, and 1.2% lies in the top ten. The data stem from a study of shared clonotypes between healthy human individuals. The CDR3 runs 13 residues. Germline CDR1 LGHNA, CDR2 YSLEER. Trimming pared 0 bases from V and 8 bases from J, leaving 8 bases between.

The sequenced material came from naive CD8+ T cells sorted from blood. The TCR sequence derives from a man younger than 35 in good health. This chain connects TRBV4-3 to TRBJ2-1; D unresolved. The CDR3 DNA follows: TGCGCCAGCAGCCAAGATCCTGGCCATGAGCAGTTCTTC. Encoded protein: CASSQDPGHEQFF.